This is a list of T cell receptor beta chains from one sample in a study of T cell repertoires in cytomegalovirus infection. TCRdb reprocessed the reads via MiXCR and lists one record per CDR3 protein. This sample has hundreds of thousands of distinct CDR3 sequences, with about 11% found just once. The specimen was PBMCs. The receptors originated from a human donor in good health (CMV status not recorded). Some clones in this sample may be carry-over from other donors' samples. Both conserved end residues are part of each CDR3. The D gene is left open where the match is weak. The listing skips clone size in some rows; elsewhere it reads once, few, many or a size class.

>.|.|TRBV28|TRBJ2-2
CASQPKIRTSSLNTGELFF
TGTGCCAGCCAACCCAAGATTAGGACTTCCAGCTTGAACACCGGGGAGCTGTTTTTT
>few|.|TRBV2|TRBJ1-5
CASKAPGSGEPQHF
TGTGCCAGCAAGGCTCCGGGGAGCGGAGAGCCCCAGCATTTT
>many|.|TRBV7-9|TRBJ2-6
CASSTRDTATSGGANVLTF
TGTGCCAGCAGCACGAGAGATACTGCAACCTCTGGAGGGGCCAACGTCCTGACTTTC
>.|.|TRBV20-1|TRBJ2-3
CSARGWGATDTQYF
TGCAGTGCCAGAGGCTGGGGGGCAACAGATACGCAGTATTTT
>many|TRBD1|TRBV7-3|TRBJ2-3
CASSPDRGGADTQYF
TGTGCCAGCAGCCCGGACAGGGGGGGGGCAGATACGCAGTATTTT
>.|TRBD2|TRBV28|TRBJ2-5
CASSSRLAGGRETQYF
TGTGCCAGCAGTTCCCGACTAGCGGGGGGCAGGGAGACCCAGTACTTC
>many|TRBD2|TRBV27|TRBJ2-7
CASSPGGTTYEQYF
TGTGCCAGCAGCCCCGGGGGGACCACCTACGAGCAGTACTTC
>many|.|TRBV6-5|TRBJ1-1
CASSYKRGNTEAFF
TGTGCCAGCAGTTACAAGAGGGGGAACACTGAAGCTTTCTTT
>many|.|TRBV6-1|TRBJ1-4
CASRRPTNEKLFF
TGTGCCAGCAGGAGACCAACTAATGAAAAACTGTTTTTT
>many|.|TRBV19|TRBJ1-2
CASSITREESGYTF
TGTGCCAGTAGTATAACTCGGGAGGAGTCCGGCTACACCTTC
>few|TRBD2|TRBV27|TRBJ2-5
CASSQERGQETQYF
TGTGCCAGCAGTCAAGAGCGGGGTCAAGAGACCCAGTACTTC
>many|.|TRBV7-2|TRBJ1-1
CASSPGWRKTAEAFF
TGTGCCAGCAGCCCGGGATGGCGTAAGACGGCTGAAGCTTTCTTT
>many|.|TRBV7-9|TRBJ2-1
CASSLEVTSHEQFF
TGTGCCAGCAGCTTAGAGGTCACTAGTCATGAGCAGTTCTTC
>.|.|TRBV14|TRBJ1-1
CASRQLSVFRARPEAFF
TGTGCCAGCAGGCAGCTCTCAGTGTTCCGTGCGAGACCTGAAGCTTTCTTT
>few|TRBD2|TRBV2|TRBJ2-5
CASSETLAGVETQYF
TGTGCCAGCAGTGAAACCCTAGCGGGGGTCGAGACCCAGTACTTC
>many|TRBD2|TRBV28|TRBJ2-7
CASRKTRTSGSGRYF
TGTGCCAGCAGGAAGACTCGGACTAGCGGGTCGGGTCGGTACTTC